This paragraph covers one TCR beta chain sequence. Antigen: not known. The sample is drawn from a study of T cell responses to AZD1222 COVID-19 vaccine. General study results and limits: Compared with day 0, the breadth and depth of the Spike-specific TCR repertoire rose significantly after two doses of AZD1222. Vaccine-related CD4 TCRs covered spike, predominating at 160-218 and 743-854.

TCRdb's copy holds only in-frame clones and misses some; the assay was immunoSEQ multiplex PCR. The data contain about 140,000 clones, roughly 92% of them singletons. Between the trimmed V and J ends, which lost 3 bases and 7 bases, there was a span of 10 bases. Germline V gene data show CDR1 as SGHAT and CDR2 as FQDESV (reference sequence). The CDR3 has 13 amino acids. The receptor comes from an adult in good health. V gene TRBV11-1 combines with J gene TRBJ2-1, with D tentatively TRBD2 (5 bases). The sequencing here drew on peripheral blood, taken on day 0 of AZD1222 vaccination. In DNA form, the CDR3 reads TGTGCCAGCAGCTTCCCGGGAAGGAATGAGCAGTTCTTC. It yields the protein CASSFPGRNEQFF.